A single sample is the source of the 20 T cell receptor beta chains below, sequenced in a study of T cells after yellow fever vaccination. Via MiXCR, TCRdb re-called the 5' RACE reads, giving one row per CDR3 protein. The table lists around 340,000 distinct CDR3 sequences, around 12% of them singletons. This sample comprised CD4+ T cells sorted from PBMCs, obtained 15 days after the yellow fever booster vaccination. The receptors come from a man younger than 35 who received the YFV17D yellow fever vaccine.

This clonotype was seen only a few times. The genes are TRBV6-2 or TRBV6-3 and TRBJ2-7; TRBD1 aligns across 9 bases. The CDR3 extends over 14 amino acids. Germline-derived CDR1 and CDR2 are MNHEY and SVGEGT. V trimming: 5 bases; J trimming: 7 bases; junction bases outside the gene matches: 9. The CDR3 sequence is CASSQGTGMLEQYF. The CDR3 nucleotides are TGTGCCAGCAGTCAAGGGACAGGGATGTTGGAGCAGTACTTC.

The CDR3 loop reads CASRWTGGRSDTQYF. The CDR3 nucleotides are TGTGCCAGCAGGTGGACAGGGGGCCGGTCAGATACGCAGTATTTT. The V gene is TRBV12-3 or TRBV12-4, the J gene TRBJ2-3, with 11 bases lining up with TRBD1. V was pared by 6 bases and J by 4 bases, with 6 bases of the junction left unmatched. This CDR3 comprises 15 residues.

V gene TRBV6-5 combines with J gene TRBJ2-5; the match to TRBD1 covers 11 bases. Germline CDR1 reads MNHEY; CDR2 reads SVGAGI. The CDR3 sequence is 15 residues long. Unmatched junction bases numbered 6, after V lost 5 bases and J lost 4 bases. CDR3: CASSPLGQGVETQYF. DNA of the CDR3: TGTGCCAGCAGTCCTCTGGGACAGGGGGTAGAGACCCAGTACTTC.

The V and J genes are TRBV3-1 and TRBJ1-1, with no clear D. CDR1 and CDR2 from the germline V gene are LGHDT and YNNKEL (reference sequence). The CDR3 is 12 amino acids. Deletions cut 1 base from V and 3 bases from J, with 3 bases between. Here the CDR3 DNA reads TGTGCCAGCAGCCAAGCTGACACTGAAGCTTTCTTT. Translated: CASSQADTEAFF.

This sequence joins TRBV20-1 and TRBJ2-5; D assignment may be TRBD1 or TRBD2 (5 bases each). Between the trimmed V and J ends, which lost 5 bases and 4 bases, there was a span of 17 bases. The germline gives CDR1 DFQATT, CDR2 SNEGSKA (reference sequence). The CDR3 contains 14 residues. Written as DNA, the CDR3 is TGCAGTGCTTACACAGGACGGGGTGGAGAGACCCAGTACTTC. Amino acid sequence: CSAYTGRGGETQYF.

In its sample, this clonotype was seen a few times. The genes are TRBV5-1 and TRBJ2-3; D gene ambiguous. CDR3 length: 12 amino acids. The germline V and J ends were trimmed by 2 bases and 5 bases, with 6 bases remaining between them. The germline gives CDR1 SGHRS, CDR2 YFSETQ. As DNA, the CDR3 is TGCGCCAGCAGCTTCTTGGGAGATACGCAGTATTTT. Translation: CASSFLGDTQYF.

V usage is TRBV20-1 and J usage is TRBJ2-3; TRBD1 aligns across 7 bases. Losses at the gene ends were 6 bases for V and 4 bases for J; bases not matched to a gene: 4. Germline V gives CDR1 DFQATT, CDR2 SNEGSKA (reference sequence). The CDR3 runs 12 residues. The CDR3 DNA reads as TGCAGTGCACCGACAGGGTCAGATACGCAGTATTTT. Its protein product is CSAPTGSDTQYF.

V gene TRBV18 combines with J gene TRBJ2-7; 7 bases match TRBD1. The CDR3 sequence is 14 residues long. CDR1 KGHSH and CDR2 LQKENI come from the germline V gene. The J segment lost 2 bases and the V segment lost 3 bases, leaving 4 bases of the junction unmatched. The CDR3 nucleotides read TGTGCCAGCTCACCCGGGACAGACACCTACGAGCAGTACTTC. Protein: CASSPGTDTYEQYF. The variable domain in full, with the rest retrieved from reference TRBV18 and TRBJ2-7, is NAGVMQNPRHLVRRRGQEARLRCSPMKGHSHVYWYRQLPEEGLKFMVYLQKENIIDESGMPKERFSAEFPKEGPSILRIQQVVRGDSAAYFCASSPGTDTYEQYFGPGTRLTVT.

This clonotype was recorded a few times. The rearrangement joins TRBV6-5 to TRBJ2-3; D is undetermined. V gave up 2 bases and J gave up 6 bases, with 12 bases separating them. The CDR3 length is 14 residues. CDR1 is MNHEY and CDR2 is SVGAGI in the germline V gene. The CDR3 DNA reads TGTGCCAGCAGTTACGGCGGCCCCCCGGATACGCAGTATTTT. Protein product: CASSYGGPPDTQYF.

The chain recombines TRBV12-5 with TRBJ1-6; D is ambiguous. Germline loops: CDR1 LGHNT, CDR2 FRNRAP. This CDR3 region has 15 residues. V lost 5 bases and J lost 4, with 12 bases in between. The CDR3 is CASGHVVNYNSPLHF. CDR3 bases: TGTGCTAGTGGTCACGTTGTTAATTATAATTCACCCCTCCACTTT.

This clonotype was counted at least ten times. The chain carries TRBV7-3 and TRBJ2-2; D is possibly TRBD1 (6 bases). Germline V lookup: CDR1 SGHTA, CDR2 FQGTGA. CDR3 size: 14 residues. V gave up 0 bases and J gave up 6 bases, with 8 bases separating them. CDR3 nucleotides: TGTGCCAGCAGCTTAACGGGGGCAGCCGGGGAGCTGTTTTTT. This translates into CASSLTGAAGELFF.

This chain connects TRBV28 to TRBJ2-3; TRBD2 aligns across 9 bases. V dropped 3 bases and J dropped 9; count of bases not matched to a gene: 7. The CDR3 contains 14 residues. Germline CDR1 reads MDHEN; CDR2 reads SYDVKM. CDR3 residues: CASSFLAGAGTQYF. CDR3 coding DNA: TGTGCCAGCAGTTTTTTAGCGGGGGCGGGGACGCAGTATTTT.

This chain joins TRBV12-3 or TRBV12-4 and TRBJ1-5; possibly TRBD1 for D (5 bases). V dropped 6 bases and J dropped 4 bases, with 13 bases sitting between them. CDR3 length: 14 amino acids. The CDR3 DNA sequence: TGTGCCAGCAGCTTTGGGGGGGATAATCAGCCCCAGCATTTT. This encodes CASSFGGDNQPQHF.

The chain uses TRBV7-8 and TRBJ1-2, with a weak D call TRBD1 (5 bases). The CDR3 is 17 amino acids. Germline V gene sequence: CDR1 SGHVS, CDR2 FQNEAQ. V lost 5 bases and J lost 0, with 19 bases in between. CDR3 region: CASSIRDGRSTNYGYTF. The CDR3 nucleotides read TGTGCCAGCAGCATCCGGGACGGGCGATCCACTAACTATGGCTACACCTTC.

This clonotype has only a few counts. In nucleotides, the CDR3 is TGTGCCAGCAGCCCGCGGGGGGCGGAAGAGACCCAGTACTTC. Its translation: CASSPRGAEETQYF. This chain connects TRBV9 to TRBJ2-5, with 8 bases lining up with TRBD2. Trimming cost V 4 bases and J 3 bases; bases outside gene matches: 5. This CDR3 spans 14 amino acids. Germline values: CDR1 SGDLS, CDR2 YYNGEE.

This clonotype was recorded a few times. CDR3 loop: CASSFRFQETQYF. CDR3 nucleotide sequence: TGTGCCAGCAGCTTCCGCTTCCAAGAGACCCAGTACTTC. The chain carries TRBV7-2 and TRBJ2-5; D ambiguous. Germline assignment: CDR1 SGHTA and CDR2 FQGNSA. CDR3 length: 13 residues. The V gene lost 3 bases and the J gene lost 1 base, with 6 bases spanning the gap.

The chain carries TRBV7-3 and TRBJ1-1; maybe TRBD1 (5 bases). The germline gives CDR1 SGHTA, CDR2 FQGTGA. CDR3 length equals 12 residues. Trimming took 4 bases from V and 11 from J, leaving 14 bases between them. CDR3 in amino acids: CASSSPGAGAFF. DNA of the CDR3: TGTGCCAGCAGCTCCCCCGGGGCGGGGGCTTTCTTT.

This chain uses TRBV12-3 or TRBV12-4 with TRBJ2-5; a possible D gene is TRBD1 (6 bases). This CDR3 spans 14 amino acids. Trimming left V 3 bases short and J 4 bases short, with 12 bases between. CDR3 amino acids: CASSFDRLLETQYF. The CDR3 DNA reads TGTGCCAGCAGTTTCGACAGGCTTTTAGAGACCCAGTACTTC.

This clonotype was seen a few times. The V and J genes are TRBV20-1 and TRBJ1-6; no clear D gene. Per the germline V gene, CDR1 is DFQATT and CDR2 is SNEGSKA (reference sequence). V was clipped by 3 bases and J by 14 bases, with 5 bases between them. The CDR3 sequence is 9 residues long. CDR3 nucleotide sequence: TGCAGTGCTAGTTTGGCCCTCCACTTT. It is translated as CSASLALHF.

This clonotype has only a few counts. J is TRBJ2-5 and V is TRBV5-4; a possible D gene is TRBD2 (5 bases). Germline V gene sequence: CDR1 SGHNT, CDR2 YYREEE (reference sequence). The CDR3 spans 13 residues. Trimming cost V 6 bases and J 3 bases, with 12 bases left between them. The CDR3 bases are TGTGCCAGCAACGCGGGCCAAAAAGAGACCCAGTACTTC. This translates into CASNAGQKETQYF.